This TCR beta chain was recorded in a study of human T cells and chemical hapten exposure. Regarding the study as a whole: Unchanged with DPC sensitization were TCRs above 1 in 1000 frequency.

A remark on this clonotype: Its antigen is currently unknown.

TCRdb used MiXCR to reprocess the RACE reads, holding one entry per CDR3 protein. The data show tens of thousands of distinct CDR3 sequences, approximately 9.9% seen once. Time point noted: patch test 3, about 24 weeks after DPC sensitization. Treatment given: therapeutic diphenylcyclopropenone sensitization with weekly scalp DPC. This TCR came from a woman in her forties with alopecia areata. Some clones in this sample may be carry-over from other donors' samples. Sequencing used whole blood, obtained in connection with sensitization to the hapten diphenylcyclopropenone (DPC).

The CDR3 nucleotides are TGTGCCAGCAGCCAAGATGCAGGACAGCCCCAGCATTTT. Amino acid sequence: CASSQDAGQPQHF. The chain is built from TRBV3-1 and TRBJ1-5; D is unclear. Germline CDR1 is LGHDT and CDR2 is YNNKEL (reference sequence). The CDR3 is 13 residues long. With 0 bases removed from V and 7 bases from J, the gap between germline ends came to 7 bases. The variable domain in full, completed from reference TRBV3-1 and TRBJ1-5, reads DTAVSQTPKYLVTQMGNDKSIKCEQNLGHDTMYWYKQDSKKFLKIMFSYNNKELIINETVPNRFSPKSPDKAHLNLHINSLELGDSAVYFCASSQDAGQPQHFGDGTRLSIL.